This TCR beta chain was obtained from a study of cytomegalovirus exposure and HLA in healthy donors. The primer mix had 60 Vbeta and 13 Jbeta primers. Sequencing used immunoSEQ multiplex PCR; TCRdb keeps in-frame clones, though not all of them. The sample carries some 94,000 clones, around 70% recorded once. There are 18 residues in the CDR3. The germline V gene encodes CDR1 SGHRS and CDR2 YFSETQ. With 3 bases clipped from V and 1 base from J, the junction kept 12 bases outside the gene matches. Study-level results: The authors excluded some V segments, including TRBV6-2 and TRBV6-3, as indistinguishable. TCR beta V- and J-gene trimming was later associated with a missense DCLRE1C variant. Most sequenced TCRs were rare (though some public TCRs occurred in many donors). Immune exposure was documented only through CMV serostatus.

As to this clone: Its antigen is currently unknown.

This chain connects TRBV5-1 to TRBJ2-5, with 10 bases fitting TRBD2. Sequencing was carried out using PBMCs. This clonotype originated in a man between 50 and 59 years old in good health and CMV-seronegative. The CDR3 DNA follows: TGCGCCAGCAGCTGGGGAGGATTAGCGGGGGGTACCCAAGAGACCCAGTACTTC. It codes for CASSWGGLAGGTQETQYF.